The 14 T cell receptor beta chains below were found in one sample sequenced in a study of tumor-infiltrating lymphocytes in primary liver carcinoma. From unsorted bulk tissue weighing roughly 17-31 mg, DNA and RNA were co-extracted. Synthesis of TCR beta cDNA was carried out from 450 to 650 ng total RNA with a constant-region primer. Libraries of TCR beta came from three nested multiplex PCR rounds with slightly modified ARM-PCR. PCR rounds one and two used TRBV1-TRBV30 forward primers with a C-beta reverse primer for about 11 cycles each. From the multiplex PCR reads, TCRdb called clonotypes with MiXCR, one entry per CDR3 protein. In the table there are about 99,000 distinct CDR3 sequences, 69% of which are singletons. Sequenced input: liver tumor tissue from sampling region 5. The subset is: tumor region T5, tumor centre. The receptors here all came from a woman aged 60-75 years with primary liver carcinoma and hepatitis B virus infection.

Notes on this clonotype: Given a much more abundant clone one base away, this may be a read error. The chain combines TRBV14 with TRBJ2-7; 10 bases align to TRBD1. Per germline, CDR1 SGHDN and CDR2 FVKESK. CDR3 length: 19 amino acids. CDR3 sequence (DNA): TGTGCCAGCAGCCAAGATCCGACCGGCATCGACAGGGGGCCCTACGAGCTGTACTTC. It codes for CASSQDPTGIDRGPYELYF.

This clonotype was seen once. A much more abundant neighbour one base away suggests this may be a read error. The chain links TRBV14 to TRBJ2-5; D is unclear. Between the trimmed V and J ends, which lost 4 bases and 5 bases, there was a span of 8 bases. CDR1 SGHDN and CDR2 FVKESK come from the germline V gene. The CDR3 is 12 amino acids. DNA for the CDR3: TGTGCCAGCAGCCGAGTTTTGGAGACCCAGTACTTC. Protein product: CASSRVLETQYF.

This chain connects TRBV6-5 to TRBJ2-5; D not resolved. V was trimmed by 2 bases and J by 4 bases, leaving 14 bases between them. The CDR3 runs to 15 residues. In germline, CDR1 is MNHEY, CDR2 SVGAGI. The CDR3 coding sequence is TGTGCCAGCAGTTACGTTGGTGTAGGAAGAGAGACCCAGTACTTC. It yields the protein CASSYVGVGRETQYF.

CDR3 nucleotides: TGCAGTGCTGCCCCAGGGGGCCAAGAGACCCAGTACTTC. Its protein product is CSAAPGGQETQYF. The J gene is TRBJ2-5, the V gene TRBV20-1; 7 bases are a match to TRBD1. The junction had 4 bases not matched to a gene; V was cut back by 5 bases and J by 1 base. Germline CDR1 DFQATT, CDR2 SNEGSKA (reference sequence). The CDR3 is made up of 13 amino acids.

The CDR3 DNA sequence: TGTGCCACCAGCAGACAAACCGGGGAGATGAAGTACTTC. It specifies CATSRQTGEMKYF. The V and J genes are TRBV15 and TRBJ2-7; maybe TRBD2 (5 bases). Per germline, CDR1 LNHNV and CDR2 YYDKDF (reference sequence). The CDR3 extends over 13 amino acids. Deletions cut 2 bases from V and 11 bases from J, with 16 bases between.

On this clonotype itself: Possible read error: a much larger clone is one base away. The chain carries TRBV7-9 and TRBJ2-1; 7 positions agree with TRBD2. Trimming took 1 base from V and 6 from J; bases not matched to a gene: 6. Germline V gives CDR1 SEHNR, CDR2 FQNEAQ (reference sequence). The CDR3 has 15 residues. The CDR3 coding sequence is TGTGCCAGCAGCTTAGGCGGGGGAGGCTTCAATGAGCAGTTCTTC. Translation gives CASSLGGGGFNEQFF. The whole variable domain, remainder taken from reference TRBV7-9 and TRBJ2-1, is DTGVSQNPRHKITKRGQNVTFRCDPISEHNRLYWYRQTLGQGPEFLTYFQNEAQLEKSRLLSDRFSAERPKGSFSTLEIQRTEQGDSAMYLCASSLGGGGFNEQFFGPGTRLTVL.

Turning to this clonotype: A read error may explain this, as a much larger clone is one base away. J is TRBJ2-3 and V is TRBV12-5, with 9 bases aligning to TRBD2. Looked up from germline, CDR1 is LGHNT and CDR2 is FRNRAP. With V trimmed by 7 bases and J by 5 bases, 7 bases remained unmatched. The CDR3 sequence is 14 residues long. This CDR3 reads CASVRGGAEDTQYF. CDR3 sequence (DNA): TGTGCTAGTGTGCGGGGGGGAGCGGAAGATACGCAGTATTTT.

To note about this clonotype: Because it lacks the conserved phenylalanine or tryptophan at the end, this CDR3 is likely a read error. The chain employs TRBV6-6 and TRBJ2-5; 7 bases line up with TRBD2. V shed 6 bases, J shed 3 bases, and the junction held 7 bases outside the gene matches. This CDR3 comprises 14 residues. CDR1 and CDR2 from the germline V gene are MNHNY and SVGAGI (reference sequence). The CDR3 sequence is CASSVRAGKETQYI. In nucleotides, the CDR3 is TGTGCCAGCAGCGTTAGAGCGGGAAAAGAGACCCAGTACATC.

With regard to this clonotype: This CDR3 fails to terminate in the conserved phenylalanine or tryptophan, so it likely reflects a read error. The limits of the CDR3 on the DNA are not certain, so only TCRdb's listed CDR3 is given. V gene TRBV6-5 combines with J gene TRBJ2-1. The CDR3 is 15 amino acids in total, end residues counted. CDR1 and CDR2 from the germline V gene are MNHEY and SVGAGI. CDR3 in amino acids: CASSLSHSAYNEQFL.

In the case of this clonotype: This may come from a read error, since a much larger clone is one base off. This rearrangement joins TRBV10-3 to TRBJ2-4; 8 nucleotides line up with TRBD2. The germline gives CDR1 ENHRY, CDR2 SYGVKD. The V segment lost 0 bases and the J segment 0 bases; nucleotides outside the gene matches: 4. This CDR3 is 17 amino acids long. The CDR3 spells CAISESISGVAKNIQYF. The CDR3 DNA reads as TGTGCCATCAGTGAGTCGATTAGCGGGGTAGCCAAAAACATTCAGTACTTC.

This clonotype was seen once. The junction shows a germline mismatch at one end, possibly a read error. V gene TRBV7-8 combines with J gene TRBJ1-4; D is possibly TRBD1 (5 bases). Germline values: CDR1 SGHVS, CDR2 FQNEAQ. This CDR3 contains 15 residues. The CDR3 here is CSSSPSRVGREKLFF. The CDR3 nucleotides read TGTTCCAGCAGCCCCTCGAGAGTGGGGCGCGAAAAACTGTTTTTT.

Concerning this clonotype: Since the CDR3 does not end with the conserved phenylalanine or tryptophan, this likely comes from a read error. J is TRBJ2-7 and V is TRBV28; 7 bases map to TRBD1. The CDR3 covers 15 residues. The germline gives CDR1 MDHEN, CDR2 SYDVKM. The CDR3 DNA reads as TGTGCCAGCAGTCGACAGGGATCACGCTCCCACGAGCAGTACTCC. As protein: CASSRQGSRSHEQYS.

This clonotype was counted at least ten times. The rearrangement links TRBV6-1 to TRBJ2-3; D possibly corresponds to TRBD2 (6 bases). Trimming took 5 bases from V and 3 from J, leaving 12 bases between them. The CDR3 has 14 amino acids. CDR1 MNHNS and CDR2 SASEGT come from the germline V gene. The chain's CDR3 is CASSRERATDTQYF. The CDR3 DNA follows: TGTGCCAGCAGTCGTGAGCGGGCGACAGATACGCAGTATTTT.

Comments on this clonotype: It may be a read error: a sequence one base away is much more abundant. V gene TRBV14 combines with J gene TRBJ2-1, with TRBD2 matching over 11 bases. The CDR3 length is 16 residues. Germline V gene data show CDR1 as SGHDN and CDR2 as FVKESK. The junction had 11 bases not matched to a gene; V was cut back by 8 bases and J by 5 bases. CDR3: CASGPLLAGEDNEQFF. In nucleotides, the CDR3 is TGTGCCAGCGGCCCCTTACTAGCGGGAGAGGACAATGAGCAGTTCTTC.